These 18 T cell receptor beta chains were sequenced from one sample in a study of regulatory T cells in long-lasting Graves disease (dated by TCRdb to the early 2020s). Reading the label with the study, this specimen's time point is: newly diagnosed GD, antithyroid drugs for less than 3 months. For both TCR sequencing and RNA sequencing, RNA was extracted from PBMCs in TRIzol. The method was multiplex PCR. This sample was sequenced with an Illumina HiSeq 4000. CDR3 regions were amplified by Arm-PCR with iRepertoire HTBI primers to construct TCR beta libraries. The raw public data were reprocessed by TCRdb itself: fastp quality trimming at Q25, MiXCR clonotype calling, in-frame beta chains only. When rows share a CDR3 protein, they turn into one entry using the most common DNA and genes. This sample comprises about 620,000 distinct CDR3 sequences, 15% to 20% of them detected only once. 18% of the sample is held by the ten biggest clonotypes.

These data were likewise used in another study, on T cells in Graves' hyperthyroidism and ophthalmopathy.

The source material was peripheral blood mononuclear cells (PBMCs), sampled at new diagnosis, from a patient treated with antithyroid drugs. The source of these receptors is a woman in her 30s with Graves disease. Donor details come from another sample of the same person, matched by shared clones.

As for this clonotype: This could be a read error, since a much larger clone is one nucleotide away. The V call is TRBV11-2, the J call TRBJ2-3, with D tentatively TRBD2 (6 bases). The J call may be faulty, since TRBJ2-7 better matches the DNA end. Germline values: CDR1 SGHAT, CDR2 FQNNGV. There are 12 residues in the CDR3. The CDR3 nucleotides are TGTGCCAGCAGCACGGGAGTTAATGAGCAGTACTTC. It encodes CASSTGVNEQYF.

This clonotype was seen a handful of times. The V and J genes are TRBV5-6 and TRBJ2-7; maybe TRBD2 (5 bases). Trimming shortened V by 5 bases and J by 3 bases, and 21 bases separated the two germline ends. The CDR3 has 16 amino acids. Germline V CDR1 and CDR2: SGHDT, YYEEEE. The CDR3 sequence: CASSGGPKVPSYEQYF. CDR3 sequence (DNA): TGTGCCAGCAGTGGAGGTCCAAAGGTTCCAAGCTACGAGCAGTACTTC. The whole variable domain, filled in from reference TRBV5-6 and TRBJ2-7, reads DAGVTQSPTHLIKTRGQQVTLRCSPKSGHDTVSWYQQALGQGPQFIFQYYEEEERQRGNFPDRFSGHQFPNYSSELNVNALLLGDSALYLCASSGGPKVPSYEQYFGPGTRLTVT.

The chain employs TRBV30 and TRBJ1-3; 8 bases agree with TRBD1. Germline assignment: CDR1 GTSNPN and CDR2 SVGIG (reference sequence). The CDR3 spans 14 residues. V lost 2 bases to trimming and J lost 1 base; unmatched junction nucleotides: 1. The CDR3 here is CAWSRQGSGNTIYF. The CDR3 nucleotides are TGTGCCTGGAGTCGACAGGGGTCTGGAAACACCATATATTTT.

V gene TRBV16 combines with J gene TRBJ2-7; no definite D call. CDR3 size: 13 residues. Germline CDR1 reads KGHSY; CDR2 reads FQNENV. The V end lost 0 bases, the J end lost 4 bases, and 7 bases lay between the germline ends. CDR3 sequence (DNA): TGTGCCAGCAGCCAATCTCGGGTTTACGAGCAGTACTTC. Translation: CASSQSRVYEQYF.

The genes are TRBV7-9 and TRBJ2-5, with TRBD2 matching 7 bases. J gave up 3 bases and V 5 bases, and 9 bases lay outside the gene matches. Germline V CDR1 and CDR2: SEHNR, FQNEAQ (reference sequence). CDR3 length equals 15 residues. The CDR3 DNA reads as TGTGCCAGCAGCCAGCGCCGACTAGCAGAAGAGACCCAGTACTTC. Its translation is CASSQRRLAEETQYF.

This clonotype came up many times. The chain employs TRBV28 and TRBJ2-7; unclear D gene. The CDR3 has 12 amino acids. Germline V gene lookup returns CDR1 MDHEN and CDR2 SYDVKM. V was clipped by 7 bases and J by 6 bases, with 13 bases between them. CDR3 in DNA: TGTGCCAGCACCTTGGAAGGTCTCGAGCAGTACTTC. Its translation: CASTLEGLEQYF.

This clonotype occurred many times. This chain links TRBV5-1 with TRBJ2-3; D may be TRBD2 (6 bases). The CDR3 has 17 amino acids. Germline V lookup: CDR1 SGHRS, CDR2 YFSETQ. Trimming stripped 4 bases from V and 1 base from J, with 19 bases between. The CDR3 loop reads CASSLQRGGTGTDTQYF. The DNA of the CDR3 is TGCGCCAGCAGCCTACAAAGGGGAGGAACGGGCACAGATACGCAGTATTTT.

This sequence joins TRBV9 and TRBJ2-7; possibly TRBD1 for D (5 bases). The V gene's germline CDR1 is SGDLS and CDR2 YYNGEE. With 3 bases removed from V and 6 bases from J, the gap between germline ends came to 10 bases. The CDR3 totals 12 residues. The CDR3, as DNA: TGTGCCAGCAGCGCCCAAACAGGCGAGCAGTACTTC. The encoded protein is CASSAQTGEQYF. Looking up the rest from reference TRBV9 and TRBJ2-7 gives the full variable domain: DSGVTQTPKHLITATGQRVTLRCSPRSGDLSVYWYQQSLDQGLQFLIQYYNGEERAKGNILERFSAQQFPDLHSELNLSSLELGDSALYFCASSAQTGEQYFGPGTRLTVT.

This clonotype was detected many times. The chain has TRBV28 and TRBJ2-7, with D uncertain. Trimming removed 6 bases at V and 6 bases at J, with 6 bases between. The CDR3 consists of 10 residues. In germline, CDR1 is MDHEN, CDR2 SYDVKM. The CDR3 DNA reads TGTGCCAGCAGCCGCACCGAGCAGTACTTC. This gives the protein CASSRTEQYF. Full variable domain (outside the CDR3, taken from reference TRBV28 and TRBJ2-7): DVKVTQSSRYLVKRTGEKVFLECVQDMDHENMFWYRQDPGLGLRLIYFSYDVKMKEKGDIPEGYSVSREKKERFSLILESASTNQTSMYLCASSRTEQYFGPGTRLTVT.

The chain joins TRBV20-1 to TRBJ2-1, with D tentatively TRBD2 (6 bases). The CDR3 consists of 16 residues. The germline V gene encodes CDR1 DFQATT and CDR2 SNEGSKA (reference sequence). Trimming took 4 bases from V and 0 from J, leaving 16 bases between them. The CDR3 spells CSATPTVAVSYNEQFF. In DNA form, the CDR3 reads TGCAGTGCTACGCCGACTGTAGCGGTCTCCTACAATGAGCAGTTCTTC.

This clonotype was seen many times. The J gene is TRBJ1-1, the V gene TRBV20-1, with D maybe TRBD1 (5 bases). V lost 4 bases and J 2 bases, leaving 20 bases between the germline ends. The CDR3 length is 16 residues. Germline V gene data show CDR1 as DFQATT and CDR2 as SNEGSKA (reference sequence). CDR3 coding DNA: TGCAGTGCTATGTCCCTAGGGTTCGGGGCCAACACTGAAGCTTTCTTT. It translates to CSAMSLGFGANTEAFF.

Worth noting for this clonotype: A much larger clone differs by one base, so this may be a read error. The rearrangement links TRBV12-3 or TRBV12-4 to TRBJ2-3; D might be TRBD2 (6 bases). The CDR3 is 17 residues long. The CDR3 region is CASSSPYRFQTGDEPYF. Here the CDR3 DNA reads TGTGCCAGCAGTTCGCCCTACCGGTTCCAAACGGGGGACGAGCCGTACTTC.

This clonotype appeared many times. The V call is TRBV25-1, the J call TRBJ1-1, with 8 nucleotides matching TRBD1. Germline CDR1 reads MGHDK; CDR2 reads SYGVNS. The junction had 5 bases not matched to a gene; V was cut back by 6 bases and J by 5 bases. This CDR3 comprises 13 residues. The CDR3 DNA reads as TGTGCCAGCAGGAAGACAGGGGAAACTGAAGCTTTCTTT. This translates into CASRKTGETEAFF.

This clonotype was counted many times. The chain is built from TRBV28 and TRBJ2-7; 12 bases are a match to TRBD2. CDR3 length: 16 amino acids. In germline, CDR1 is MDHEN, CDR2 SYDVKM. J lost 6 bases, V lost 6 bases, and 12 bases had no gene match. The CDR3 DNA is TGTGCCAGCAGAAGCGGACTAGCGGGAAAACTTGGCGAGCAGTACTTC. Translated, it gives CASRSGLAGKLGEQYF.

This clonotype was seen repeatedly, ten times or more. J is TRBJ2-7 and V is TRBV30; 7 bases map to TRBD1. This CDR3 contains 14 residues. CDR1 is GTSNPN, CDR2 SVGIG, per germline (reference sequence). The DNA for the CDR3 is TGTTCACTTATCCGGACAGGAGGACCCTACGAGCAGTACTTC. Its translation: CSLIRTGGPYEQYF.

Only a few counts were recorded for this clonotype. V and J are TRBV9 and TRBJ1-1; the D gene is possibly TRBD1 (5 bases). Germline-derived CDR1 and CDR2 are SGDLS and YYNGEE. The V end lost 2 bases, the J end lost 3 bases, and 11 bases lay between the germline ends. This CDR3 contains 14 residues. The CDR3 here is CASSVGGMDTEAFF. The CDR3 bases are TGTGCCAGCAGCGTTGGGGGTATGGACACTGAAGCTTTCTTT.

In this sample, this clonotype turned up many times. The rearrangement joins TRBV20-1 to TRBJ1-1, with D uncertain. There are 13 residues in the CDR3. Trimming cost V 0 bases and J 2 bases, with 7 bases left between them. The germline V gene has CDR1 DFQATT and CDR2 SNEGSKA (reference sequence). In DNA, the CDR3 is TGCAGTGCTAGAGATGGGGTTAACACTGAAGCTTTCTTT. Its translation is CSARDGVNTEAFF.

This clonotype occurred many times. The chain links TRBV20-1 to TRBJ2-3; D is unresolved. The CDR3 covers 12 residues. Deletions cut 0 bases from V and 4 bases from J, with 5 bases between. Germline V CDR1 and CDR2: DFQATT, SNEGSKA (reference sequence). Written as DNA, the CDR3 is TGCAGTGCTAGAGAGGCCTCAGATACGCAGTATTTT. Its protein is CSAREASDTQYF.